This T cell receptor (beta chain) was identified in a study of T cell responses to AZD1222 COVID-19 vaccine. Data came from immunoSEQ multiplex PCR; TCRdb stores just in-frame clones and leaves some out. The sample lists roughly 190,000 clones; roughly 92% were seen once. Germline assignment: CDR1 KGHSH and CDR2 LQKENI. The CDR3 is made up of 15 amino acids. V lost 6 bases, J lost 0 bases, and 14 bases lay in between. The chain uses TRBV18 and TRBJ1-2; D is ambiguous. Sequenced here: peripheral blood, sampled 28 days after the second AZD1222 dose. The source is an adult who received the AZD1222 COVID-19 vaccine. CDR3 loop: CASSQIGSPNYGYTF. The DNA for the CDR3 is TGTGCCAGCTCGCAAATAGGGAGTCCTAACTATGGCTACACCTTC.